This T cell receptor (beta chain) was identified in a study of T-cell reconstitution after alpha-beta-depleted transplantation in children. This clonotype was picked up a small number of times. Preparing the TCRbeta library involved the use of unique molecular identifiers. TCRdb re-analysed the PCR reads in MiXCR, keeping a single row per CDR3 protein. The profile shows around 380,000 distinct CDR3 sequences, under 13% of them singletons. This material consisted of PBMCs from the stem cell graft donor, taken from the stem cell graft. The source is a human donor who donated a stem cell graft to a child with acute myeloid leukemia.

As DNA, the CDR3 is TGTGCCAGCAGACCCCGGACTAGCTCCCTTTCTCGGAATGAGCAGTTCTTC. Its protein is CASRPRTSSLSRNEQFF. The rearrangement joins TRBV12-3 or TRBV12-4 to TRBJ2-1; 8 bases are a match to TRBD2. J was trimmed by 7 bases and V by 6 bases; bases with no gene match: 17. CDR3 length: 17 residues.